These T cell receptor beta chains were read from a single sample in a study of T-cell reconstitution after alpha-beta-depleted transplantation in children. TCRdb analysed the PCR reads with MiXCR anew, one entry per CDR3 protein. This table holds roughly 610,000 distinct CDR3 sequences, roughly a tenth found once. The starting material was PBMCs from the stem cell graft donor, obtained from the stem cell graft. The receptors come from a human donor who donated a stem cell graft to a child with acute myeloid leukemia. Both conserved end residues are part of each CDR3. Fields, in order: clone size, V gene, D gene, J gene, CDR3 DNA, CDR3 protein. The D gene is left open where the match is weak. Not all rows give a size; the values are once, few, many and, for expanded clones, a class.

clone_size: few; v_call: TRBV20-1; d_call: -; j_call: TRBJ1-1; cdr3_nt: TGCAGTGCTAGAGATATGCGGGAGTGGGACACTGAAGCTTTCTTT; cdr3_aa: CSARDMREWDTEAFF
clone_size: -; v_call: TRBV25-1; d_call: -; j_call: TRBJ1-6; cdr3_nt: TGTGCCAGTGCTTCCGGGATGTATAATTCACCCCTCCACTTT; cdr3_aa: CASASGMYNSPLHF
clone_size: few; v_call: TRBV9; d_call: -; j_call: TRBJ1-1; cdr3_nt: TGTGCCAGCAGCGTAGCGACAGGTGGGGCGATTGGGACTGAAGCTTTCTTT; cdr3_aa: CASSVATGGAIGTEAFF
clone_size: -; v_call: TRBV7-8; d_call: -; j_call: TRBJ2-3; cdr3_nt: TGTGCCAGCAGCGGTCTAGCGTCGAGCACAGATACGCAGTATTTT; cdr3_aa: CASSGLASSTDTQYF
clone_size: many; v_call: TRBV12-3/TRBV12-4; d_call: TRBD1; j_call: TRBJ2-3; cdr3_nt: TGTGCCAGCAGCTCCACAGGGGCCACAGATACGCAGTATTTT; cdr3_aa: CASSSTGATDTQYF
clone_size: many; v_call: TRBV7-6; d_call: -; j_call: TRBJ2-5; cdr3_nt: TGTGCCAGCAGCCCACCAGGGACTCAAGAGACCCAGTACTTC; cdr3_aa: CASSPPGTQETQYF
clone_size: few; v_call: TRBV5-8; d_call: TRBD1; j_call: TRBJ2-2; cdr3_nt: TGTGCCAGCAGCCCTCAGGGGGCGCGGAACACCGGGGAGCTGTTTTTT; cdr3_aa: CASSPQGARNTGELFF
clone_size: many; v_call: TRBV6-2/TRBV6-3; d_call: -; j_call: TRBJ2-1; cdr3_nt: TGTGCCAGCAGTCGGAGGAGCAATGAGCAGTTCTTC; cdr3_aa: CASSRRSNEQFF
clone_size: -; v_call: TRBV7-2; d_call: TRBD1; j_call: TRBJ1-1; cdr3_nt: TGTGCCAGCAGCCCCCAGGGACAGGGGAACACTGAAGCTTTCTTT; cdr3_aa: CASSPQGQGNTEAFF
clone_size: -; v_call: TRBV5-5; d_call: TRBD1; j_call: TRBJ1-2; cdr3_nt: TGTGCCAGCAGCGTGGGGACAGGGGGCGTTTCTTTC; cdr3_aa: CASSVGTGGVSF
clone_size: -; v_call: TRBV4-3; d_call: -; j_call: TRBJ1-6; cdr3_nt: TGCGCCAGCAGCCAAGCATGGCGCTCCTATAATTCACCCCTCCACTTT; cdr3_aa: CASSQAWRSYNSPLHF
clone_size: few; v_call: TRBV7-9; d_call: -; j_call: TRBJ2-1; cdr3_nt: TGTGCCAGCAGTGGGACCGGGGAGCAGTTCTTC; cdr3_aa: CASSGTGEQFF
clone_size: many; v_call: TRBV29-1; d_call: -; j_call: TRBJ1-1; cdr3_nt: TGCAGCGTGGGACACTTGAACACTGAAGCTTTCTTT; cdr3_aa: CSVGHLNTEAFF
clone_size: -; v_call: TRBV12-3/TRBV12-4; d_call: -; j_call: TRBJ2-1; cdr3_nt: TGTGCCACACAGCGAGCGATCAATGAGCAGTTCTTC; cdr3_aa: CATQRAINEQFF
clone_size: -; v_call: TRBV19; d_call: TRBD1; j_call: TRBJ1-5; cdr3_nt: TGTGCCAGTAACCCCCGGGACAGCAAGCCCCAGCATTTT; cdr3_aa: CASNPRDSKPQHF